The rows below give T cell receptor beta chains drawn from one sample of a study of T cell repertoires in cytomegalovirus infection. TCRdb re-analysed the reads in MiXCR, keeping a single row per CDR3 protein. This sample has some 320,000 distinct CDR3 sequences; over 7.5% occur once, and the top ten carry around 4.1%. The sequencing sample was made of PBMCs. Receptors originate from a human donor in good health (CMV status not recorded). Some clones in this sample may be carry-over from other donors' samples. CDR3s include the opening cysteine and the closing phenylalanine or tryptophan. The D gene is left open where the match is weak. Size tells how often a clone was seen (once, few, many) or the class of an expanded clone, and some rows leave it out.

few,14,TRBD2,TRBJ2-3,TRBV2,CASSGASGGNTQYF,TGTGCCAGCAGTGGCGCTAGCGGGGGGAATACGCAGTATTTT
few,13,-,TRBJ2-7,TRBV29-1,CSVELGPLYEQYF,TGCAGCGTTGAACTGGGACCCCTCTACGAGCAGTACTTC
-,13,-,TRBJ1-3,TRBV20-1,CSPHSRSGNTIYF,TGCAGTCCGCACAGCCGCTCTGGAAACACCATATATTTT
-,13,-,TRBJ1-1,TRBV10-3,CAISDTKGTEAFF,TGTGCCATCAGTGATACGAAAGGCACTGAAGCTTTCTTT
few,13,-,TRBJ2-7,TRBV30,CAWSKGTSLEQYF,TGTGCCTGGAGTAAAGGTACATCCCTCGAGCAGTACTTC
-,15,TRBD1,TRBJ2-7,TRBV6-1,CASGPRDRGQYEQYF,TGTGCCAGCGGCCCCCGGGACAGGGGGCAGTACGAGCAGTACTTC
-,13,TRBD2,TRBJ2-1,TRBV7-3,CASSHGGYNEQFF,TGTGCCAGCAGCCACGGGGGGTACAATGAGCAGTTCTTC
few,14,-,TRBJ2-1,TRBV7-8,CASSHRMGDNEQFF,TGTGCCAGCAGCCACCGTATGGGGGACAATGAGCAGTTCTTC
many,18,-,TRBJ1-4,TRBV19,CASLRTVEERRRGEKLFF,TGTGCCAGTCTAAGGACGGTGGAAGAACGCCGACGAGGTGAAAAACTGTTTTTT
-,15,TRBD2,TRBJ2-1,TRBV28,CASSFGLAGSNEQFF,TGTGCCAGCAGTTTTGGACTAGCGGGTAGCAATGAGCAGTTCTTC
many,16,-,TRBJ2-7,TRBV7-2,CASSEATGWIGYEQYF,TGTGCCAGCAGCGAGGCTACAGGGTGGATAGGCTACGAGCAGTACTTC
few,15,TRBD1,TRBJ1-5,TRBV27,CASSKDRASNQPQHF,TGTGCCAGCAGTAAGGACAGGGCTAGCAATCAGCCCCAGCATTTT
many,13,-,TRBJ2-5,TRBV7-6,CASSAGRQETQYF,TGTGCCAGCAGCGCCGGACGGCAAGAGACCCAGTACTTC
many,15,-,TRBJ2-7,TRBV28,CASSLGGGIVYEQYF,TGTGCCAGCAGTTTGGGGGGCGGGATAGTATACGAGCAGTACTTC
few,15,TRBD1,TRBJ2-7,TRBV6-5,CASRSTGIFLIEQYF,TGTGCCAGCAGGTCGACAGGGATCTTCCTTATCGAGCAGTACTTC
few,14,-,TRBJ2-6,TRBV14,CASGPSSGANVLTF,TGTGCCAGCGGACCATCCTCTGGGGCCAACGTCCTGACTTTC
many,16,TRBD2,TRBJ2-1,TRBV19,CASSPPLAGIYNEQFF,TGTGCCAGTAGTCCACCACTAGCGGGGATCTACAATGAGCAGTTCTTC
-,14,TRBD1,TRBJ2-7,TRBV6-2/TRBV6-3,CASSYGRGFYEQYF,TGTGCCAGCAGTTACGGCAGGGGGTTCTACGAGCAGTACTTC
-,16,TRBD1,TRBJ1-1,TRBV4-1,CASSGRSGQRNTEAFF,TGTGCCAGCAGCGGGCGATCGGGACAGAGGAACACTGAAGCTTTCTTT
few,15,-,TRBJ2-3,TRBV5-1,CASSYGRDSTDTQYF,TGCGCCAGCAGCTACGGCAGGGACAGCACAGATACGCAGTATTTT
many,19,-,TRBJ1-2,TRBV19,CASSISSTFGRDTNYGYTF,TGTGCCAGTAGTATATCATCAACTTTCGGACGGGACACAAACTATGGCTACACCTTC
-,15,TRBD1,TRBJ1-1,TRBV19,CASSLLWTGGTEAFF,TGTGCCAGTAGTCTCCTATGGACAGGGGGCACTGAAGCTTTCTTT
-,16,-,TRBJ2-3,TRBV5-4,CASSLDGGQITDTQYF,TGTGCCAGCAGCTTAGACGGGGGACAGATCACAGATACGCAGTATTTT
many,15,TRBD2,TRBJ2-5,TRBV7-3,CASSQGSGGGETQYF,TGTGCCAGCAGCCAGGGCTCGGGGGGGGGAGAGACCCAGTACTTC
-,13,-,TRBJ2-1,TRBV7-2,CASSVVGAGEQFF,TGTGCCAGCAGCGTCGTCGGGGCGGGAGAGCAGTTCTTC
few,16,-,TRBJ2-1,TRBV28,CASSQFPLSFLDEQFF,TGTGCCAGCAGTCAATTTCCATTGTCGTTCCTCGATGAGCAGTTCTTC
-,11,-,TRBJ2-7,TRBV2,CASSEQVEQYF,TGTGCCAGCAGTGAACAGGTCGAGCAGTACTTC
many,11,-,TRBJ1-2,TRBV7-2,CASKGHYGYTF,TGTGCCAGCAAGGGACACTATGGCTACACCTTC
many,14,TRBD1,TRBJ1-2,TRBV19,CASSPDRLHYGYTF,TGTGCCAGTAGTCCGGACAGGTTGCACTATGGCTACACCTTC
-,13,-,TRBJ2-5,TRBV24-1,CATSDPGQETQYF,TGTGCCACCAGTGACCCGGGCCAAGAGACCCAGTACTTC
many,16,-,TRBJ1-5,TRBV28,CASSPLEGFSNQPQHF,TGTGCCAGCAGTCCCCTGGAGGGGTTTAGCAATCAGCCCCAGCATTTT
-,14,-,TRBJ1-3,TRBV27,CASSHQGYGNTIYF,TGTGCCAGCAGTCACCAGGGATACGGAAACACCATATATTTT
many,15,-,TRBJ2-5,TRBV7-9,CASSLYLGGIVGQYF,TGTGCCAGCAGCTTATATCTTGGCGGCATAGTAGGCCAGTACTTC
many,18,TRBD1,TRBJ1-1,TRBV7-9,CASSAILGRGRENTEAFF,TGTGCCAGCAGCGCCATCTTAGGCAGGGGGCGTGAGAACACTGAAGCTTTCTTT
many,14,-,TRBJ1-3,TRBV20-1,CSASEGHSGNTIYF,TGCAGTGCCTCAGAGGGCCACTCTGGAAACACCATATATTTT
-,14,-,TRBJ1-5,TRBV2,CASKRLITDQPQHF,TGTGCCAGCAAGAGGTTGATTACGGATCAGCCCCAGCATTTT
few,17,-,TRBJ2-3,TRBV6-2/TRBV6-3,CASSYRGSWRGPDTQYF,TGTGCCAGCAGTTATAGAGGGAGTTGGCGGGGGCCAGATACGCAGTATTTT
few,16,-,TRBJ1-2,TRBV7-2,CASSLDAGASNYGYTF,TGTGCCAGCAGCTTAGATGCGGGGGCCTCCAACTATGGCTACACCTTC
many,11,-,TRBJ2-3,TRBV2,CASGGTDTQYF,TGTGCCAGCGGGGGTACAGATACGCAGTATTTT
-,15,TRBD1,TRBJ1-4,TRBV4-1,CASSHHPGQGEKLFF,TGCGCCAGCAGCCACCACCCGGGACAGGGTGAAAAACTGTTTTTT
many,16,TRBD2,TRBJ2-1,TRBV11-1,CASSFEAGGLYNEQFF,TGTGCCAGCAGCTTCGAGGCGGGGGGGCTATACAATGAGCAGTTCTTC
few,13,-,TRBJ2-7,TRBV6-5,CASSYSMRGEQYF,TGTGCCAGCAGTTACTCGATGAGAGGCGAGCAGTACTTC
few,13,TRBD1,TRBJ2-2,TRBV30,CAWNRGLIGELFF,TGTGCCTGGAACAGGGGGCTTATCGGGGAGCTGTTTTTT
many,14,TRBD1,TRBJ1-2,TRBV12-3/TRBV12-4,CASSLDRGDYGYTF,TGTGCCAGCAGTCTCGACAGGGGGGACTATGGCTACACCTTC
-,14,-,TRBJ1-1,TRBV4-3,CASSQGSSFTEAFF,TGCGCCAGCAGCCAAGGGAGCAGTTTCACTGAAGCTTTCTTT
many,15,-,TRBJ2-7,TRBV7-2,CASTSPGRSSYEQYF,TGTGCCAGCACCTCCCCTGGGAGGAGCTCCTACGAGCAGTACTTC
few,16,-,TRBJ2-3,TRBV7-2,CASSQTGNPSTDTQYF,TGTGCCAGCAGCCAGACGGGGAATCCTAGCACAGATACGCAGTATTTT